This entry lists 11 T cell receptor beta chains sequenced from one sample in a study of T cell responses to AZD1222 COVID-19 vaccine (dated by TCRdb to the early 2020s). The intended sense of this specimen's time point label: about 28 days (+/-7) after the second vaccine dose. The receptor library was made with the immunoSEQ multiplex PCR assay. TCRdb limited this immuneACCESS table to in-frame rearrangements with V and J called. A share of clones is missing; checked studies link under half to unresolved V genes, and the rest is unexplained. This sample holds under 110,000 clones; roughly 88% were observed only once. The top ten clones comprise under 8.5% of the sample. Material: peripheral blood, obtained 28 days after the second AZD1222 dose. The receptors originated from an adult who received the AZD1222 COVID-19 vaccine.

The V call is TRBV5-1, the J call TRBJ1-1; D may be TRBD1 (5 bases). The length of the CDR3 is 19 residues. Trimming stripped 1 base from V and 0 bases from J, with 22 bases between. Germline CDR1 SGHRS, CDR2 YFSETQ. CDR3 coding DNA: TGCGCCAGCAGCTTGAGACTGCAGGGAAGGGGAATGATGAACACTGAAGCTTTCTTT. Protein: CASSLRLQGRGMMNTEAFF.

The CDR3 region is CASSPTGGNTEAFF. CDR3 bases: TGTGCCAGCAGCCCTACCGGGGGAAACACTGAAGCTTTCTTT. V usage is TRBV3-1 (or the pseudogene TRBV3-2) and J usage is TRBJ1-1, with D possibly being TRBD1 (5 bases). The CDR3 is made up of 14 amino acids. Deletions cut 4 bases from V and 2 bases from J, with 11 bases between. The germline CDR1 and CDR2 sequences are LGHDT and YNNKEL (reference sequence).

The DNA of the CDR3 is TGTGCCAGCAGCTTACGGACTGAAGCTTTCTTT. As protein: CASSLRTEAFF. This chain connects TRBV7-2 to TRBJ1-1; D is unclear. CDR1 is SGHTA and CDR2 is FQGNSA in the germline V gene. Trimming pared 2 bases from V and 5 bases from J, leaving 3 bases between. The CDR3 has 11 amino acids.

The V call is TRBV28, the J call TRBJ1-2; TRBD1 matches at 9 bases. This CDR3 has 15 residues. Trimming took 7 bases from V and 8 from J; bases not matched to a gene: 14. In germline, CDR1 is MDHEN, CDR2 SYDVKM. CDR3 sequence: CASTEGTGGEEGYTF. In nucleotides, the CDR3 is TGTGCCAGCACCGAAGGTACAGGGGGCGAGGAAGGCTACACCTTC.

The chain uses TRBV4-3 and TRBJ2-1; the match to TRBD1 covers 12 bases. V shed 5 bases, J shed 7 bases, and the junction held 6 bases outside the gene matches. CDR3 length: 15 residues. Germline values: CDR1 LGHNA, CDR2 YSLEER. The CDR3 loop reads CASSAGTGGNNEQFF. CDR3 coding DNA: TGCGCCAGCAGCGCCGGGACAGGGGGCAATAATGAGCAGTTCTTC.

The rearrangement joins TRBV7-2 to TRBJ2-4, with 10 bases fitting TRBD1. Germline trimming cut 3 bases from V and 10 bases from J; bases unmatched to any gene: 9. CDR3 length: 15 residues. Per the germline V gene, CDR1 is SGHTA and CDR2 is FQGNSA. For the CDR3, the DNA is TGTGCCAGCAGCTTCGACCATCGGACAGGGGGAATTCAGTACTTC. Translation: CASSFDHRTGGIQYF.

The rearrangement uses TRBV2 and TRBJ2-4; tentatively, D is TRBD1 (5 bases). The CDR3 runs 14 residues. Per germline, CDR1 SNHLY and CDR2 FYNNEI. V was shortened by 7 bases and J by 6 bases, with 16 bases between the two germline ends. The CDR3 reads CASNAQGIGNIQYF. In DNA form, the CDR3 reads TGTGCCAGCAATGCTCAGGGAATCGGAAACATTCAGTACTTC.

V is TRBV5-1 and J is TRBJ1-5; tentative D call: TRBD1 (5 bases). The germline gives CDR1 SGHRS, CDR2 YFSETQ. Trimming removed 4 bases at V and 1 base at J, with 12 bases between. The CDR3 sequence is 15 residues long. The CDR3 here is CASSPVAGSNQPQHF. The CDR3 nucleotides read TGCGCCAGCAGCCCTGTGGCAGGGAGCAATCAGCCCCAGCATTTT.

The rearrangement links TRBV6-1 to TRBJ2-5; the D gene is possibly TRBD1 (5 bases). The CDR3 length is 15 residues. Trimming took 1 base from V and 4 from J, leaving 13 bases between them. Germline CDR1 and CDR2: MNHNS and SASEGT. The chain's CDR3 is CASSEEAGSGETQYF. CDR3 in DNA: TGTGCCAGCAGTGAAGAAGCAGGGTCGGGAGAGACCCAGTACTTC.

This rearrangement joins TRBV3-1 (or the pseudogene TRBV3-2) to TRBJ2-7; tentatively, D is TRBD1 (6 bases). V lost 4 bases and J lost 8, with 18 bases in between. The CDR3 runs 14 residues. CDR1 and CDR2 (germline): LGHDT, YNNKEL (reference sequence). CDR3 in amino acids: CASSPRGTLLQQYF. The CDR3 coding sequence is TGTGCCAGCAGCCCTCGAGGGACACTTTTACAGCAGTACTTC.

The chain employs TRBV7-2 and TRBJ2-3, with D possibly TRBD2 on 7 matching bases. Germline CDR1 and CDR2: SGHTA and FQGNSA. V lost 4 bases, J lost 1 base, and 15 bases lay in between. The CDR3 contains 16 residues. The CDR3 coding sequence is TGTGCCAGCAGCTCGCCGGGGCGGGGGCGCACAGATACGCAGTATTTT. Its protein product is CASSSPGRGRTDTQYF.